This TCR beta chain was sequenced during a study of CD8+ T cells in alopecia areata. Study-wide points: Scalp clonality and expanded CD8+ clones among the top 100 fell significantly with tofacitinib.

Once RNA had been extracted, it was reverse transcribed into cDNA to act as the sequencing template. This table comes from immunoSEQ multiplex PCR, and its TCRdb copy is limited to in-frame clones, with some not included. The table records approximately 280,000 clones, more than 45% of them present only once. Germline V gene data show CDR1 as GTSNPN and CDR2 as SVGIG (reference sequence). V was clipped by 7 bases and J by 4 bases, with 13 bases between them. This CDR3 has 12 residues. The treatment denotes: oral pan-JAK inhibitor, 5-10 mg twice daily. As to this clone: The antigen remains unidentified.

The chain combines TRBV30 with TRBJ1-1, with TRBD1 as a possible D gene (5 bases). The specimen was CD4+ T cells sorted from blood, collected at week 24, from a patient treated with tofacitinib. The source of this sequence is a human donor with alopecia areata. In nucleotides, the CDR3 is TGTGCCTCCCGGAGAGGGGCCACTGAAGCTTTCTTT. It specifies CASRRGATEAFF.